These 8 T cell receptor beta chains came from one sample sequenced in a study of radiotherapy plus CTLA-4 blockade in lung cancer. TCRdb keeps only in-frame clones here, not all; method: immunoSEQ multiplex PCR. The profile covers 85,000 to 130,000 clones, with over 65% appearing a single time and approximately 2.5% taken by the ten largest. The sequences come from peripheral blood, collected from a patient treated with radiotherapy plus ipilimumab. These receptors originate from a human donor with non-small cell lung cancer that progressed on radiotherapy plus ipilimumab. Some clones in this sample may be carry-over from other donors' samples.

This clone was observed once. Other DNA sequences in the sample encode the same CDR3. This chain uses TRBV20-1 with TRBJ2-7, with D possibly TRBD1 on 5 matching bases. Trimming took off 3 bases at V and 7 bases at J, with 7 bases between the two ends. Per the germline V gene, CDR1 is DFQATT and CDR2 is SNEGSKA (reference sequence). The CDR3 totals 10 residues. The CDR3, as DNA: TGCAGTGCTAGTCAGGGAGAGCAGTACTTC. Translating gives CSASQGEQYF.

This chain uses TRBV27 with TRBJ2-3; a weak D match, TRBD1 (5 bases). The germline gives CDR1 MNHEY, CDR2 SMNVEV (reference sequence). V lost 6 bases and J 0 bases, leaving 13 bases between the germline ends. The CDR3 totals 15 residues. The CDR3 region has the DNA TGTGCCAGCAGCCCCAGGGCGCGGAGCACAGATACGCAGTATTTT. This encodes CASSPRARSTDTQYF.

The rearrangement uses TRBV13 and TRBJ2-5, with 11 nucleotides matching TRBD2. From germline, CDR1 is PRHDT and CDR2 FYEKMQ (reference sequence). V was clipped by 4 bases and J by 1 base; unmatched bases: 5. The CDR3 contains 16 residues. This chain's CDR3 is CASSSRLAGSQETQYF. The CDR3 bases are TGTGCCAGCAGCTCACGACTAGCGGGGAGCCAAGAGACCCAGTACTTC.

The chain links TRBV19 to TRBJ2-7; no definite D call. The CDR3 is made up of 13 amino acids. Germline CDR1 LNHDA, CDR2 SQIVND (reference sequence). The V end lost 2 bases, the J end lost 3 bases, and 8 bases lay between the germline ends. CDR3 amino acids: CASSISASYEQYF. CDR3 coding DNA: TGTGCCAGTAGTATATCGGCTAGCTACGAGCAGTACTTC. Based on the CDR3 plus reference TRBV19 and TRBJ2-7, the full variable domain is DGGITQSPKYLFRKEGQNVTLSCEQNLNHDAMYWYRQDPGQGLRLIYYSQIVNDFQKGDIAEGYSVSREKKESFPLTVTSAQKNPTAFYLCASSISASYEQYFGPGTRLTVT.

The CDR3 coding sequence is TGTGCCAGCTCACCCTCAGTCGGGGACAGCTCCTACGAGCAGTACTTC. Residues: CASSPSVGDSSYEQYF. The chain recombines TRBV18 with TRBJ2-7; TRBD1 matches 7 bases. V shed 3 bases and J 0 bases; nucleotides not matched to a gene: 8. Germline V gene data show CDR1 as KGHSH and CDR2 as LQKENI. The CDR3 runs 16 residues.

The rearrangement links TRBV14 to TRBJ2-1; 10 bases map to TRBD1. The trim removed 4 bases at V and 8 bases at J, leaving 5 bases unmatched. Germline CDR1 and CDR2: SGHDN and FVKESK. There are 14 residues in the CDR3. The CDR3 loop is CASSRQGAYDEQFF. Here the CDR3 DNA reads TGTGCCAGCAGCCGACAGGGGGCTTACGATGAGCAGTTCTTC.

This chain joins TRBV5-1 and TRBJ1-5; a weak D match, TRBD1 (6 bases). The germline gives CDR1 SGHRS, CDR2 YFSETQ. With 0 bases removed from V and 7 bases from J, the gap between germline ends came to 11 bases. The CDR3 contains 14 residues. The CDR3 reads CASSLVVGGQPQHF. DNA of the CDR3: TGCGCCAGCAGCTTGGTTGTAGGGGGACAGCCCCAGCATTTT.

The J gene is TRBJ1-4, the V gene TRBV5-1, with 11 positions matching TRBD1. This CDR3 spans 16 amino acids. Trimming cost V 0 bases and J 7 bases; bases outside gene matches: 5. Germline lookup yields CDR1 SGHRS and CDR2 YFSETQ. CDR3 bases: TGCGCCAGCAGCTTGGCCGGAGGGACAGGGGGTGAAAAACTGTTTTTT. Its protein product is CASSLAGGTGGEKLFF.